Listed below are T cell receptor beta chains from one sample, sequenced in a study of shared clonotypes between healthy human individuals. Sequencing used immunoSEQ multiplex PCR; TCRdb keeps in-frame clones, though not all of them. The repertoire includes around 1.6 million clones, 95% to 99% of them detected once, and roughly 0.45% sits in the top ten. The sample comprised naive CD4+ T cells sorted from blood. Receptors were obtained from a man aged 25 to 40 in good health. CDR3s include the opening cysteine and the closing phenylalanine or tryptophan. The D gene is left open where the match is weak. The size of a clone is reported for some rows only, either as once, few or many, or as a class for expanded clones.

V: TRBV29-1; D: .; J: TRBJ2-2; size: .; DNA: TGCAGCGGGAGGGGTAGAAGGGGTGGCCCCGGGGAGCTGTTTTTT; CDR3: CSGRGRRGGPGELFF
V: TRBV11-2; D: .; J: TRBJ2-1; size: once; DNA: TGTGCCAGCAGCTTAGGGGTCGGGGTATACAATGAGCAGTTCTTC; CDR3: CASSLGVGVYNEQFF
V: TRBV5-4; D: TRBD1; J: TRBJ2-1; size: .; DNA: TGTGCCAGCAGACCCGGTCGTGGGCAGGGGGCCTGGGACAATGAGCAGTTCTTC; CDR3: CASRPGRGQGAWDNEQFF
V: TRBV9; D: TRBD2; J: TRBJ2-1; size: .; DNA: TGTGCCAGCGGCGTTACTAGCGGGGAGAATGAGCAGTTCTTC; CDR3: CASGVTSGENEQFF
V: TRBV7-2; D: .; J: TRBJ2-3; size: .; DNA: TGTGCCAGCAGCTTAGGTTGGACAGATACGCAGTATTTT; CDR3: CASSLGWTDTQYF
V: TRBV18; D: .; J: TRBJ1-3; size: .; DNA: TGTGCCAGCTCAAAGGCGGAAAACACCATATATTTT; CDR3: CASSKAENTIYF
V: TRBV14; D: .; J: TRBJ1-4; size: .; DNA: TGTGCCAGCAGCCCGACTAAGGGTCCGTTCGGGGAAAAACTGTTTTTT; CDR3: CASSPTKGPFGEKLFF
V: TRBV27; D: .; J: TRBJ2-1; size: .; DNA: TGTGCCAGCAGTTTAAGGTCGGGGTGGGTTACCTACAATGAGCAGTTCTTC; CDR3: CASSLRSGWVTYNEQFF
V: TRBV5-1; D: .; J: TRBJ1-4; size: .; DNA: TGCGCCAGCAGCTTGGCCCAGGGAGAAGAAAAACTGTTTTTT; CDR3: CASSLAQGEEKLFF
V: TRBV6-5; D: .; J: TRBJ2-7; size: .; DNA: TGTGCCAGCAGTTTATCCTCAAAAAGTTACGAGCAGTACTTC; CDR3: CASSLSSKSYEQYF
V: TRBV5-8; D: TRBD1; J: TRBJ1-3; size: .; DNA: TGTGCCAGCAGCTTAAAAGGGGGCGCGACGGGAAACACCATATATTTT; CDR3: CASSLKGGATGNTIYF
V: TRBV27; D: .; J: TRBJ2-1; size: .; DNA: TGTGCCAGCAGTTTACCAAACAGGGCGCATGAGCAGTTCTTC; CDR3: CASSLPNRAHEQFF
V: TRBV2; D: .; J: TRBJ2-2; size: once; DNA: TGTGCCAGCCATCCAGCGGTTCGGACCGGGGAGCTGTTTTTT; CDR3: CASHPAVRTGELFF
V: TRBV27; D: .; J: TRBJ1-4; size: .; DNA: TGTGCCAGCAGTTTAGGTCGTGGAGGGGAGAAACTGTTTTTT; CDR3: CASSLGRGGEKLFF
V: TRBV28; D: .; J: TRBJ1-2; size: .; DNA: TGTGCCAGCAGTTTATTAAGTTCAGGGAACGATGGCTACACCTTC; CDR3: CASSLLSSGNDGYTF
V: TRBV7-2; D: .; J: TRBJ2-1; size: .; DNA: TGTGCCAGCAGCCTAGGGAGCTCCTACAATGAGCAGTTCTTC; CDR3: CASSLGSSYNEQFF
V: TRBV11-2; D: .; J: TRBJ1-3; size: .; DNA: TGTGCCAGCGGCACGGGTAACTCTGGAAACACCATATATTTT; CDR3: CASGTGNSGNTIYF
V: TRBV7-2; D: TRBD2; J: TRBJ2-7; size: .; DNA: TGTGCCAGCAGCTTCGGACTAGCGGGAGGCGTACACGAGCAGTACTTC; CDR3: CASSFGLAGGVHEQYF